This entry lists 27 T cell receptor beta chains sequenced from one sample in a study of blood T cells in healthy people across ages. Through a sample-barcoded 5' primer and a J-beta primer mix, a second PCR was run for about 7 to 12 cycles. TCRdb re-derived calls from the 5' RACE reads in MiXCR, one entry per CDR3 protein. The repertoire consists of 700,000 to 950,000 distinct CDR3 sequences, with 43% occurring once and the leading ten covering more than 20%. Input material: blood. These receptors came from a woman aged 55-70 years in good health.

This clonotype occurred a few times. The rearrangement uses TRBV29-1 and TRBJ2-5; TRBD2 agrees at 7 bases. This CDR3 comprises 13 residues. Germline CDR1 and CDR2: SQVTM and ANQGSEA. V shed 5 bases and J 2 bases; nucleotides not matched to a gene: 5. The CDR3 coding sequence is TGCAGCGTTTGTCAGGGACTACAAGAGACCCAGTACTTC. Translated: CSVCQGLQETQYF. The full variable domain, in which reference TRBV29-1 and TRBJ2-5 provide the parts outside the CDR3, is SAVISQKPSRDICQRGTSLTIQCQVDSQVTMMFWYRQQPGQSLTLIATANQGSEATYESGFVIDKFPISRPNLTFSTLTVSNMSPEDSSIYLCSVCQGLQETQYFGPGTRLLVL.

This clonotype was counted only a few times. This sequence joins TRBV29-1 and TRBJ2-5, with D perhaps TRBD1 (5 bases). V lost 1 base and J lost 5, with 11 bases in between. The germline V gene encodes CDR1 SQVTM and CDR2 ANQGSEA. The CDR3 loop spans 13 amino acids. CDR3 nucleotide sequence: TGCAGCGTTGAAGGGGGCAGGGTGGAGACCCAGTACTTC. As protein: CSVEGGRVETQYF.

The DNA of the CDR3 is TGTGCCAGCAGCGGACAGGGGATTGAGACCCAGTACTTC. Its protein product is CASSGQGIETQYF. The chain carries TRBV9 and TRBJ2-5; 8 positions agree with TRBD1. In germline, CDR1 is SGDLS, CDR2 YYNGEE. With 3 bases clipped from V and 5 bases from J, the junction kept 3 bases outside the gene matches. The CDR3 contains 13 residues.

The chain joins TRBV20-1 to TRBJ2-4, with 16 nucleotides matching TRBD2. The J call may not be correct, given that the DNA end is closer to TRBJ2-7. This CDR3 has 16 residues. Germline CDR1 DFQATT, CDR2 SNEGSKA (reference sequence). The CDR3 nucleotides are TGCAGTGCCACCGGGACTAGCGGGAGGGCCTCCTACGAGCAGTACTTC. Translated: CSATGTSGRASYEQYF.

The chain employs TRBV9 and TRBJ2-1, with TRBD2 identical over 10 bases. CDR1 and CDR2 (germline): SGDLS, YYNGEE. V lost 4 bases and J lost 4; bases outside the gene matches: 5. The CDR3 consists of 15 residues. The CDR3, as DNA: TGTGCCAGCAGCTCTAGCGGGGGATGGTACAATGAGCAGTTCTTC. Translating it yields CASSSSGGWYNEQFF.

J is TRBJ1-2 and V is TRBV5-6; D remains ambiguous. From germline, CDR1 is SGHDT and CDR2 YYEEEE. Trimming took off 4 bases at V and 2 bases at J, with 18 bases between the two ends. This CDR3 comprises 16 residues. The CDR3 is CASSRRVVSENYGYTF. DNA for the CDR3: TGTGCCAGCAGCCGACGGGTTGTAAGCGAAAACTATGGCTACACCTTC.

The chain has TRBV28 and TRBJ2-1; 11 nucleotides line up with TRBD2. CDR3 length: 14 amino acids. The V gene end was trimmed by 11 bases and the J gene end by 1 base; junction bases not matched to a gene: 4. CDR1 and CDR2 (germline): MDHEN, SYDVKM. The CDR3 nucleotides are TGTGCCTGCCTAGCGGGAGGTTCCTACAATGAGCAGTTCTTC. Protein: CACLAGGSYNEQFF.

The rearrangement uses TRBV20-1 and TRBJ2-3; maybe TRBD2 (6 bases). The CDR3 spans 14 residues. Between the trimmed V and J ends, which lost 3 bases and 3 bases, there was a span of 13 bases. CDR1 is DFQATT, CDR2 SNEGSKA, per germline (reference sequence). The CDR3 bases are TGCAGTGCTAGCCGGGGACTGGTAACAGATACGCAGTATTTT. It yields the protein CSASRGLVTDTQYF.

In regard to this clonotype: A read error may explain this, as a much larger clone is one base away. The chain uses TRBV20-1 and TRBJ2-7, with D tentatively TRBD2 (5 bases). The V end lost 4 bases, the J end lost 7 bases, and 14 bases lay between the germline ends. The CDR3 sequence is 12 residues long. Per the germline V gene, CDR1 is DFQATT and CDR2 is SNEGSKA (reference sequence). In DNA, the CDR3 is TGCAGTGCTAATTTTCCGGGATATGAGCAGTACTTC. This gives the protein CSANFPGYEQYF.

This sequence joins TRBV3-1 and TRBJ2-7; D may be TRBD2 (5 bases). The V gene's germline CDR1 is LGHDT and CDR2 YNNKEL (reference sequence). Trimming took 10 bases from V and 7 from J, leaving 23 bases between them. The CDR3 contains 14 residues. This CDR3 reads CATSRSEAYNEQYF. The CDR3 DNA reads as TGTGCCACGTCCCGTTCGGAGGCTTACAATGAGCAGTACTTC.

This chain links TRBV2 with TRBJ2-1; weak D call: TRBD1 (6 bases). Germline CDR1 reads SNHLY; CDR2 reads FYNNEI. Deletions cut 6 bases from V and 15 bases from J, with 21 bases between. This CDR3 is built from 13 residues. CDR3 amino acids: CASRGPEQGASFF. CDR3 nucleotides: TGTGCCAGCAGGGGCCCTGAACAGGGAGCGTCGTTCTTC.

Remarks on this clonotype: One end of the junction varies from germline; a read error may be responsible. The chain joins TRBV3-1 to TRBJ2-7; D not certain. CDR3 length: 15 residues. Germline CDR1 is LGHDT and CDR2 is YNNKEL (reference sequence). This CDR3 is CASSQDRLLTYEQYF. CDR3 DNA sequence: TGTGCCAGCAGTCAAGATCGGTTACTAACCTACGAGCAGTACTTC.

This chain joins TRBV24-1 and TRBJ2-3, with 8 bases that match TRBD1. The CDR3 is 15 amino acids. The germline CDR1 and CDR2 sequences are KGHDR and SFDVKD. J lost 4 bases, V lost 2 bases, and 4 bases had no gene match. This CDR3 is CATSDSRGPADTQYF. CDR3 DNA: TGTGCCACCAGTGATTCCAGGGGGCCGGCAGATACGCAGTATTTT.

This clonotype was observed a few times. The chain couples TRBV7-3 to TRBJ1-6, with 11 bases matching TRBD1. V lost 4 bases to trimming and J lost 10 bases; unmatched junction nucleotides: 9. This CDR3 region has 16 residues. In germline, CDR1 is SGHTA, CDR2 FQGTGA. The CDR3 region has the DNA TGTGCCAGCAGCTCCACCGGGACAGGGGGAGGCTCACCCCTCCACTTT. The encoded protein is CASSSTGTGGGSPLHF.

V gene TRBV5-1 combines with J gene TRBJ2-2; 7 bases are shared with TRBD1. This CDR3 is 15 amino acids long. Germline V gene data show CDR1 as SGHRS and CDR2 as YFSETQ. The V gene end was trimmed by 5 bases and the J gene end by 5 bases; junction bases not matched to a gene: 9. The CDR3 DNA is TGCGCCAGCAGGAGACCAGGGGGAAAAACCGGGGAGCTGTTTTTT. Residues: CASRRPGGKTGELFF.

Turning to this clonotype: A junction boundary mismatches the germline segment, possibly from a read error. V and J are TRBV20-1 and TRBJ1-2; D is uncertain. Germline V CDR1 and CDR2: DFQATT, SNEGSKA (reference sequence). This CDR3 spans 13 amino acids. The DNA for the CDR3 is TGCAGTGCTAGAGAGCCGGGCGGCTATGGCCACACCTTC. Its translation: CSAREPGGYGHTF.

The chain has TRBV6-5 and TRBJ2-3; D is unclear. With 3 bases removed from V and 2 bases from J, the gap between germline ends came to 9 bases. Germline V lookup: CDR1 MNHEY, CDR2 SVGAGI. This CDR3 comprises 14 residues. Written as DNA, the CDR3 is TGTGCCAGCAGTTATTGGGGAAACACAGATACGCAGTATTTT. Amino acids: CASSYWGNTDTQYF.

The chain joins TRBV7-8 to TRBJ1-5; 8 bases map to TRBD1. CDR3 size: 16 residues. Germline CDR1 is SGHVS and CDR2 is FQNEAQ. V shed 5 bases, J shed 4 bases, and the junction held 10 bases outside the gene matches. The CDR3 reads CASSQGANWGNQPQHF. The CDR3 DNA is TGTGCCAGCAGCCAGGGGGCAAACTGGGGTAATCAGCCCCAGCATTTT.

V gene TRBV10-3 combines with J gene TRBJ2-5, with D perhaps matching TRBD1 (7 bases). Trimming removed 3 bases at V and 5 bases at J, with 10 bases between. Germline-derived CDR1 and CDR2 are ENHRY and SYGVKD. The CDR3 is 13 residues long. CDR3: CAISDRGVETQYF. In nucleotides, the CDR3 is TGTGCCATCAGTGACAGGGGGGTTGAGACCCAGTACTTC.

This clonotype came up a few times. The rearrangement joins TRBV20-1 to TRBJ1-1, with 10 bases that match TRBD1. Germline CDR1 reads DFQATT; CDR2 reads SNEGSKA (reference sequence). J lost 7 bases, V lost 3 bases, and 8 bases had no gene match. This CDR3 has 14 amino acids. The CDR3 is CSAREDRGAGEAFF. CDR3 nucleotides: TGCAGTGCTAGGGAGGACAGGGGGGCCGGTGAAGCTTTCTTT.

This clonotype occurred a few times. V is TRBV6-1 and J is TRBJ2-4; no clear D. The DNA end is a closer match to TRBJ2-5, so the J assignment may be wrong. In germline, CDR1 is MNHNS, CDR2 SASEGT. This CDR3 has 14 amino acids. Here the CDR3 reads CASSEMGFGETQYF. The CDR3 DNA sequence: TGTGCCAGCAGTGAAATGGGATTCGGGGAGACCCAGTACTTC.

V gene TRBV3-1 combines with J gene TRBJ2-7; a weak D match, TRBD2 (7 bases). This CDR3 has 15 residues. The V end was cut by 0 bases, the J end by 5 bases, with 14 bases between. Germline CDR1 is LGHDT and CDR2 is YNNKEL (reference sequence). CDR3 nucleotide sequence: TGTGCCAGCAGCCAAGATGTTGAGGGGGGGGACGAGCAGTACTTC. Its protein product is CASSQDVEGGDEQYF.

The chain couples TRBV9 to TRBJ2-1; possibly TRBD1 for D (6 bases). Near its end, the DNA agrees better with TRBJ2-7, so the J call may be wrong. The CDR3 length is 15 residues. Germline-derived CDR1 and CDR2 are SGDLS and YYNGEE. The chain's CDR3 is CASSPQGSGYNEQYF. The CDR3 DNA follows: TGTGCCAGCAGCCCCCAGGGGTCGGGCTACAATGAGCAGTACTTC.

The chain recombines TRBV29-1 with TRBJ2-2; maybe TRBD1 (6 bases). V was pared by 6 bases and J by 3 bases, with 8 bases between. Germline V gene lookup returns CDR1 SQVTM and CDR2 ANQGSEA. The CDR3 is 12 residues long. The DNA of the CDR3 is TGCAGCGTAAACAGGGACACCGGGGAGCTGTTTTTT. Residues: CSVNRDTGELFF.

This rearrangement joins TRBV2 to TRBJ2-3; D uncertain. The CDR3 consists of 11 residues. V shed 6 bases and J shed 6 bases, with 7 bases lying between them. Germline lookup yields CDR1 SNHLY and CDR2 FYNNEI. CDR3 bases: TGTGCCAGCAGCATAAAGGATACGCAGTATTTT. It encodes CASSIKDTQYF.

The gene calls are TRBV20-1 and TRBJ2-5; TRBD2 matches at 11 bases. CDR3 length: 14 amino acids. CDR1 is DFQATT and CDR2 is SNEGSKA in the germline V gene (reference sequence). With V trimmed by 7 bases and J by 5 bases, 9 bases remained unmatched. CDR3: CSGTSGSPPETQYF. In nucleotides, the CDR3 is TGCAGTGGGACTAGCGGGTCCCCTCCCGAGACCCAGTACTTC.

The gene calls are TRBV5-1 and TRBJ2-1; tentatively, D is TRBD1 (6 bases). Germline V lookup: CDR1 SGHRS, CDR2 YFSETQ. The germline V and J ends were trimmed by 3 bases and 0 bases, with 13 bases remaining between them. The CDR3 sequence is 16 residues long. CDR3 region: CASSSGDTISYNEQFF. The CDR3 DNA follows: TGCGCCAGCAGCTCAGGGGACACAATCTCCTACAATGAGCAGTTCTTC.